Shown below are 14 T cell receptor beta chains from a single sample sequenced in a study of blood T cells in healthy people across ages. Then a second PCR, running about 6 to 12 cycles, was carried out with a sample-barcoded 5' primer and a J-beta primer mix. TCRdb independently ran MiXCR on the 5' RACE reads; one entry per CDR3 protein. The profile shows 550,000 to 700,000 distinct CDR3 sequences, 27% of them singletons. The sample comprised blood. Receptor source: a woman between 70 and 85 years old in good health.

This clonotype was counted a few times. The rearrangement joins TRBV6-2 or TRBV6-3 to TRBJ1-5; 11 bases fit TRBD1. J lost 4 bases, V lost 5 bases, and 7 bases had no gene match. The CDR3 loop spans 16 amino acids. Germline CDR1 and CDR2: MNHEY and SVGEGT. Here the CDR3 reads CASSGGTGGLNQPQHF. The CDR3 DNA is TGTGCCAGCAGTGGGGGGACAGGGGGGTTGAATCAGCCCCAGCATTTT.

Notes on this clonotype: A junction boundary mismatches the germline segment, possibly from a read error. This chain connects TRBV5-1 to TRBJ2-5; D may match TRBD1 or TRBD2 (6 bases each). In germline, CDR1 is SGHRS, CDR2 YFSETQ. CDR3 size: 16 residues. CDR3 DNA sequence: TGCGCCAGCAGCATTGGGGGGCTAGAGGGAGGAGAGACCCACTACTTC. It codes for CASSIGGLEGGETHYF. Supplemented by reference TRBV5-1 and TRBJ2-5, the full variable domain reads KAGVTQTPRYLIKTRGQQVTLSCSPISGHRSVSWYQQTPGQGLQFLFEYFSETQRNKGNFPGRFSGRQFSNSRSEMNVSTLELGDSALYLCASSIGGLEGGETHYFGPGTRLLVL.

A remark on this clonotype: Relative to the germline gene, one junction end is altered; a read error may explain this. The rearrangement links TRBV7-2 to TRBJ2-2; TRBD2 aligns across 7 bases. This CDR3 spans 15 amino acids. Germline loops: CDR1 SGHTA, CDR2 FQGNSA. The CDR3 spells CANSLESGVGGELFF. The DNA of the CDR3 is TGTGCCAACAGCTTAGAAAGCGGGGTTGGCGGGGAGCTGTTTTTT. The full variable domain, completed using reference TRBV7-2 and TRBJ2-2, is GAGVSQSPSNKVTEKGKDVELRCDPISGHTALYWYRQSLGQGLEFLIYFQGNSAPDKSGLPSDRFSAERTGGSVSTLTIQRTQQEDSAVYLCANSLESGVGGELFFGEGSRLTVL.

The CDR3 DNA reads TGCAGTGCTAGAGCCCCCGGGACTAGGTCGGAGACCCAGTACTTC. Translating it yields CSARAPGTRSETQYF. The chain recombines TRBV20-1 with TRBJ2-5; 8 bases are shared with TRBD2. CDR3 size: 15 residues. CDR1 is DFQATT and CDR2 is SNEGSKA in the germline V gene (reference sequence). V shed 1 base and J 5 bases; nucleotides not matched to a gene: 9.

This clonotype was seen at least ten times. The rearrangement links TRBV11-3 to TRBJ2-7, with D perhaps matching TRBD1 or TRBD2 (5 bases each). CDR3 length equals 14 residues. Deletions cut 5 bases from V and 5 bases from J, with 16 bases between. Germline CDR1 is SGHNT and CDR2 is YENEEA. This CDR3 reads CASSPGTDVHEQYF. DNA for the CDR3: TGTGCCAGCAGCCCCGGGACCGACGTACACGAGCAGTACTTC.

This chain uses TRBV4-3 with TRBJ2-1; 7 positions match TRBD2. Germline V lookup: CDR1 LGHNA, CDR2 YSLEER. This CDR3 comprises 16 residues. V gave up 0 bases and J gave up 5 bases; unmatched junction bases: 7. The CDR3 reads CASSQDGEGRDNEQFF. The CDR3 DNA is TGCGCCAGCAGCCAAGATGGGGAGGGCAGGGACAATGAGCAGTTCTTC.

The chain employs TRBV7-8 and TRBJ2-5; D may be TRBD1 or TRBD2 (5 bases each). Matching the DNA end better, TRBJ2-7 makes the J call doubtful. CDR1 and CDR2 from the germline V gene are SGHVS and FQNEAQ. This CDR3 is 15 amino acids long. The CDR3 here is CASSPVGTSSYEQYF. CDR3 bases: TGTGCCAGCAGCCCCGTGGGGACGAGCTCCTACGAGCAGTACTTC.

The rearrangement joins TRBV7-9 to TRBJ2-1; TRBD2 matches at 13 bases. There are 15 residues in the CDR3. Germline lookup yields CDR1 SEHNR and CDR2 FQNEAQ (reference sequence). The ends lost 6 bases at V and 8 bases at J; junction bases unmatched: 7. The CDR3: CASRHGTSGVYEQFF. The CDR3 DNA sequence: TGTGCCAGCAGACACGGGACTAGCGGGGTATATGAGCAGTTCTTC.

The V gene is TRBV21-1, the J gene TRBJ2-7; no DNA check was done on the table's D call, TRBD2. TRBV21-1 is deemed a pseudogene. CDR3 length: 15 amino acids. CDR3 amino acids: CASGSPGPAIYEQYF. Written as DNA, the CDR3 is TGTGCCAGCGGTTCTCCGGGACCAGCAATCTACGAGCAGTACTTC.

In regard to this clonotype: A read error may produce the germline difference seen at one junction end. This rearrangement joins TRBV27 to TRBJ2-3, with a weak D call TRBD1 (6 bases). Germline CDR1 MNHEY, CDR2 SMNVEV (reference sequence). This CDR3 is built from 14 residues. CDR3: CASLRVGDTDTQYF. Here the CDR3 DNA reads TGTGCCAGCCTCAGGGTCGGGGACACAGACACGCAGTATTTT.

V and J are TRBV29-1 and TRBJ1-1; TRBD1 matches 8 bases. V dropped 4 bases and J dropped 1; count of bases not matched to a gene: 2. Germline V gene lookup returns CDR1 SQVTM and CDR2 ANQGSEA. This CDR3 has 13 residues. This chain's CDR3 is CSVAGQENTEAFF. Written as DNA, the CDR3 is TGCAGCGTTGCGGGACAGGAGAACACTGAAGCTTTCTTT. Supplemented by reference TRBV29-1 and TRBJ1-1, the full variable domain reads SAVISQKPSRDICQRGTSLTIQCQVDSQVTMMFWYRQQPGQSLTLIATANQGSEATYESGFVIDKFPISRPNLTFSTLTVSNMSPEDSSIYLCSVAGQENTEAFFGQGTRLTVV.

The chain couples TRBV27 to TRBJ1-2, with D perhaps matching TRBD1 (5 bases). V was cut by 4 bases and J by 2 bases, with 14 bases left in between. The CDR3 is 15 amino acids. Germline CDR1 MNHEY, CDR2 SMNVEV (reference sequence). The CDR3 sequence: CASSYTGVGNYGYTF. CDR3 in DNA: TGTGCCAGCAGTTATACGGGGGTGGGGAACTATGGCTACACCTTC.

The chain's CDR3 is CASRPSGGNEQYF. The CDR3, as DNA: TGTGCCAGCAGGCCTAGCGGGGGGAACGAGCAGTACTTC. J is TRBJ2-7 and V is TRBV12-3 or TRBV12-4, with 11 bases lining up with TRBD2. The junction had 3 bases not matched to a gene; V was cut back by 6 bases and J by 5 bases. The CDR3 is 13 residues long.

The gene calls are TRBV3-1 and TRBJ2-2; D may be TRBD1 or TRBD2 (5 bases each). The V end lost 4 bases, the J end lost 3 bases, and 9 bases lay between the germline ends. The CDR3 contains 14 residues. Germline values: CDR1 LGHDT, CDR2 YNNKEL (reference sequence). The CDR3 region has the DNA TGTGCCAGCAGCCCCGGGACCCACACCGGGGAGCTGTTTTTT. Protein sequence: CASSPGTHTGELFF.